A selection of T cell receptor beta chains follows, all from one sample in a study of memory CD4+ T cells and cytomegalovirus serostatus. Sequencing was performed with immunoSEQ multiplex PCR; in TCRdb, only in-frame clones are kept and a portion is missing. The sample lists approximately 46,000 clones; around four fifths were seen once. The sample consisted of memory CD4+ T cells from blood. The receptors shown here come from an adult in good health and CMV-seronegative. The CDR3 runs from the conserved cysteine through the conserved F or W. A D gene is named only where the DNA matches it firmly. Clone size is not always given. Where it is, it says once, few, many or a class for expanded clones.

17	-	TRBD1	TRBJ2-6	TRBV2	CASRGTDRGTGANVLTF	TGTGCCAGCAGGGGGACGGACAGGGGAACTGGGGCCAACGTCCTGACTTTC
15	once	-	TRBJ1-6	TRBV19	CASSPGPTNNSPLHF	TGTGCCAGTAGTCCGGGACCGACGAATAATTCACCCCTCCACTTT
15	-	-	TRBJ2-3	TRBV6-1	CASSVIRGNTDTQYF	TGTGCCAGCAGTGTAATCAGAGGTAATACAGATACGCAGTATTTT
18	-	TRBD2	TRBJ2-3	TRBV4-2	CASSQGSAGGRVTDTQYF	TGTGCCAGCAGCCAAGGGTCAGCGGGGGGGCGTGTCACAGATACGCAGTATTTT
14	-	-	TRBJ1-1	TRBV19	CASTFQGASTEAFF	TGTGCCAGTACTTTCCAGGGCGCGAGTACTGAAGCTTTCTTT
17	-	-	TRBJ2-2	TRBV18	CASSPNQQTTNTGELFF	TGTGCCAGCTCACCCAATCAGCAGACTACGAACACCGGGGAGCTGTTTTTT
15	-	TRBD1	TRBJ2-1	TRBV12-5	CASGFGTGRRNEQFF	TGTGCTAGTGGTTTTGGGACAGGGAGGAGGAATGAGCAGTTCTTC
14	-	TRBD1	TRBJ1-6	TRBV5-6	CASSPRTGVSPLHF	TGTGCCAGCAGCCCTCGGACAGGGGTCTCCCCCCTCCACTTT
13	few	-	TRBJ1-5	TRBV5-6	CASSLGFRQPQHF	TGTGCCAGCAGCTTGGGGTTCCGTCAGCCCCAGCATTTT
15	-	TRBD1	TRBJ2-7	TRBV18	CASSPPGQGAYEQYF	TGTGCCAGCTCACCACCAGGACAGGGGGCCTACGAGCAGTACTTC
13	-	-	TRBJ1-2	TRBV6-5	CASTKDSNYGYTF	TGTGCCAGCACCAAGGACAGTAACTATGGCTACACCTTC
12	-	-	TRBJ2-2	TRBV30	CAGKADSGELFF	TGTGCCGGAAAAGCTGATTCCGGGGAGCTGTTTTTT
14	-	-	TRBJ2-7	TRBV5-1	CASSPVGRTYEQYF	TGCGCCAGCAGCCCAGTTGGACGGACCTACGAGCAGTACTTC
17	once	-	TRBJ1-1	TRBV7-9	CASSLGGTLHRNTEAFF	TGTGCCAGCAGCCTGGGGGGGACACTCCATAGAAACACTGAAGCTTTCTTT
14	-	TRBD2	TRBJ2-3	TRBV5-4	CASSLQREGDTQYF	TGTGCCAGCAGCTTGCAGCGGGAGGGGGATACGCAGTATTTT
14	-	TRBD2	TRBJ2-4	TRBV5-1	CASSTGTRDDIQYF	TGCGCCAGCAGCACCGGGACTAGGGATGACATTCAGTACTTC
12	-	-	TRBJ1-2	TRBV30	CAWSVPLGGYTF	TGTGCCTGGAGTGTCCCTTTGGGAGGCTACACCTTC
13	-	-	TRBJ1-1	TRBV2	CASSEGGVTEAFF	TGTGCCAGCAGTGAAGGGGGGGTCACTGAAGCTTTCTTT
12	-	-	TRBJ2-1	TRBV29-1	CSVSRGLNEQFF	TGCAGCGTTTCCAGGGGACTCAATGAGCAGTTCTTC
15	-	-	TRBJ2-7	TRBV2	CASSEEPTRSYEQYF	TGTGCCAGCAGTGAAGAACCCACTCGATCCTACGAGCAGTACTTC
15	-	-	TRBJ1-5	TRBV5-3	CARSSDHPGNQPQHF	TGTGCCAGAAGCTCGGACCACCCTGGCAATCAGCCCCAGCATTTT
13	-	-	TRBJ1-5	TRBV6-1	CASSDRGNQPQHF	TGTGCCAGCAGTGACAGGGGCAATCAGCCCCAGCATTTT
14	-	-	TRBJ1-2	TRBV6-5	CASSYSPGTYGYTF	TGTGCCAGCAGTTACTCGCCAGGGACCTATGGCTACACCTTC
14	-	-	TRBJ1-5	TRBV10-3	CATVQGLSNQPQHF	TGCGCCACCGTTCAGGGGTTGAGCAATCAGCCCCAGCATTTT
13	-	-	TRBJ1-6	TRBV4-3	CASSQVRNSPLHF	TGCGCCAGCAGCCAAGTCCGTAATTCACCCCTCCACTTT
14	once	-	TRBJ2-4	TRBV27	CASSNSLAKNIQYF	TGTGCCAGCAGTAATTCACTAGCCAAAAACATTCAGTACTTC
14	-	-	TRBJ2-1	TRBV7-9	CASSSNGVQVKQFF	TGTGCCAGCAGCTCAAATGGGGTCCAAGTAAAGCAGTTCTTC
16	-	-	TRBJ2-3	TRBV5-6	CASSILRGASTDTQYF	TGTGCCAGCAGCATACTACGGGGGGCCAGCACAGATACGCAGTATTTT
12	few	-	TRBJ1-6	TRBV2	CASSEHNSPLHF	TGTGCCAGCAGCGAACATAATTCACCCCTCCACTTT
16	-	TRBD1	TRBJ1-5	TRBV2	CASRGQGGRSNQPQHF	TGTGCCAGCAGAGGACAGGGGGGGAGAAGCAATCAGCCCCAGCATTTT
15	once	-	TRBJ2-1	TRBV7-7	CASSLVADSYNEQFF	TGTGCTAGCAGCTTAGTCGCGGACTCCTACAATGAGCAGTTCTTC
14	-	-	TRBJ1-2	TRBV6-5	CASSSTGEDYGYTF	TGTGCCAGCAGTTCGACGGGGGAGGACTATGGCTACACCTTC
12	-	-	TRBJ1-2	TRBV19	CASSPRQLGYTF	TGTGCCAGTAGTCCAAGACAGCTCGGCTACACCTTC
15	few	TRBD2	TRBJ2-3	TRBV4-1	CASSQGLAGRDTQYF	TGCGCCAGCAGCCAGGGACTAGCGGGGAGAGATACGCAGTATTTT
18	few	-	TRBJ1-2	TRBV5-1	CASSLGIFRGRGNYGYTF	TGCGCCAGCAGCTTGGGCATATTTCGGGGGCGCGGTAACTATGGCTACACCTTC
14	once	-	TRBJ2-7	TRBV7-3	CASSLGGPAYEQYF	TGTGCCAGCAGCTTAGGAGGCCCAGCCTACGAGCAGTACTTC
13	-	TRBD2	TRBJ2-3	TRBV6-1	CATSAGGPDTQYF	TGTGCCACCTCAGCGGGGGGGCCTGATACGCAGTATTTT
15	once	-	TRBJ1-5	TRBV4-1	CASSHGGSRNQPQHF	TGCGCCAGCAGCCATGGAGGGTCTCGCAATCAGCCCCAGCATTTT
13	-	-	TRBJ1-2	TRBV7-8	CASSLALNYGYTF	TGTGCCAGCAGCTTAGCGCTAAACTATGGCTACACCTTC
15	-	TRBD2	TRBJ2-3	TRBV2	CASSESTTGGDTQYF	TGTGCCAGCAGTGAATCTACCACGGGGGGAGATACGCAGTATTTT
15	-	TRBD2	TRBJ2-2	TRBV2	CASRLRGGNTGELFF	TGTGCCAGCAGGTTACGCGGGGGGAACACCGGGGAGCTGTTTTTT
17	-	-	TRBJ1-1	TRBV7-2	CASSLGRGRRMSTEAFF	TGTGCCAGCAGCTTAGGGCGGGGCAGGCGTATGAGCACTGAAGCTTTCTTT
13	-	-	TRBJ1-5	TRBV6-1	CASTSGINQPQHF	TGTGCCAGCACGTCAGGGATCAATCAGCCCCAGCATTTT
14	-	-	TRBJ2-5	TRBV5-4	CASSVDSLQETQYF	TGTGCCAGCAGCGTCGACAGTCTTCAAGAGACCCAGTACTTC
14	once	-	TRBJ2-1	TRBV7-8	CASSLGGQGNEQFF	TGTGCCAGCAGCTTGGGGGGGCAAGGAAATGAGCAGTTCTTC
13	-	-	TRBJ1-2	TRBV25-1	CASSEAGDYGYTF	TGTGCCAGCAGTGAAGCAGGGGACTATGGCTACACCTTC
15	-	-	TRBJ2-7	TRBV11-3	CASSLGGSGTYEQYF	TGTGCCAGCAGCTTAGGAGGGTCGGGCACCTACGAGCAGTACTTC
12	-	-	TRBJ2-1	TRBV6-5	CASSYSFNEQFF	TGTGCCAGCAGTTACTCCTTCAATGAGCAGTTCTTC
14	once	TRBD2	TRBJ2-1	TRBV10-2	CASSVLAGVDEQFF	TGCGCCAGCAGTGTTCTAGCGGGGGTGGATGAGCAGTTCTTC
15	-	-	TRBJ1-2	TRBV30	CAWSLGDRDNYGYTF	TGTGCCTGGAGTCTGGGAGACAGAGATAACTATGGCTACACCTTC
14	-	TRBD1	TRBJ1-1	TRBV2	CASSYLTGDTEAFF	TGTGCCAGCAGTTATCTTACAGGGGACACTGAAGCTTTCTTT
13	-	TRBD2	TRBJ2-1	TRBV27	CASSQGLAGEQFF	TGTGCCAGCAGCCAGGGACTAGCTGGCGAGCAGTTCTTC
14	-	-	TRBJ1-1	TRBV19	CASSISAGTTEAFF	TGTGCCAGTAGTATTTCTGCAGGGACCACTGAAGCTTTCTTT
15	-	TRBD1	TRBJ2-4	TRBV29-1	CSVNNGGQGSTIQYF	TGCAGCGTGAACAACGGGGGACAGGGATCGACCATTCAGTACTTC